This T cell receptor beta chain was obtained from a study of shared clonotypes between healthy human individuals (TCRdb year 2020). In the study overall: A couple of women and a few men aged 18 to 49 years were included in the cohort. Blood TCR repertoires of 5 or 6 healthy adults were deeply sequenced to estimate repertoire size and the extent of clonotype sharing between individuals. For each donor, three plates each were used for CD4 naive and CD4 memory, two plates were used for CD8 naive, and one plate was used for CD8 memory. To increase sequencing depth and limit assay-specific biases, different laboratories used diverse techniques to prepare libraries and sequence TCR repertoires. Each donor's leukapheresis produced roughly between roughly 0.85 and 9.5 billion PBMCs. General study outcomes and caveats: The genetic and exposure-history diversity represented was limited by the small number of donors. Sampling was restricted to blood, and TCR repertoires in tissues likely differ from the TCR repertoires found in blood. Naive subsets generally had larger estimated clonotype richness than memory subsets did. Incomplete sequencing was indicated by rarefaction of sorted-subset datasets, despite the large sequencing depth. Across a few donors, approximately 4.9% of naive CD4, roughly 3.5% of naive CD8, 2% to 2.5% of memory CD4, and roughly 0.41% of memory CD8 clonotypes were shared. Clonotypes shared by all four sorted-subset donors showed higher generation probabilities than non-shared clonotypes. Pairwise subsampling indicated that sequencing depth was expected to affect the degree of clonotype sharing among donors.

About this clone itself: The antigen it binds to is not known. Qualities for individual bases were not recorded, and no much larger clone is one base off.

CD8 naive samples were CD45RO-negative cells positively selected for CCR7, giving a CD45RA+CCR7+ population that excluded TemRA cells. The donors were healthy, HIV-negative adults who had no recently reported acute infections or vaccinations. Every donor was a Caucasian adult residing in Nashville, Tennessee, USA. After blood collection by leukapheresis, PBMCs were isolated using Ficoll-Histopaque density gradient centrifugation and then cryopreserved in the vapor phase of liquid nitrogen. Purity and quantity of every magnetically sorted T cell population were checked by analytical flow cytometry. Genomic DNA was isolated from every sorted fraction and measured by UV absorbance on a Nanodrop 2000c. The germline V gene specifies SGHAT as CDR1 and FQNNGV as CDR2. V is pared back by 8 bases and J by 11 bases, with 18 bases lying between the germline termini. Measured from the cysteine to the phenylalanine, the CDR3 is 12 residues long. The only DNA kept is the CDR3, 36 bases in frame from the first base.

Using the deep immunoSEQ assay, multiplex PCR amplified TCR CDR3 regions from genomic DNA. Extracted genomic DNA from each cell subset was distributed evenly across all wells of several immunoSEQ 96-well plates, and each plate was treated as a replicate. Each replicate PCR for sorted subsets received 150 to 250 ng genomic DNA, equal to around 32,000 T cell genomes. Purified libraries were measured with a Qubit 3.0 fluorometer, size-checked on a Bioanalyzer 2100, and measured again with the KAPA Library Quantification kit. A separate single-read 150-cycle Illumina NextSeq 550 flow cell was used to sequence each immunoSEQ 96-well plate. Turning to the authors' computational methods: Because the immunoSEQ output held only junctional sequences and lacked quality scores, the filtering could not match the filtering applied to full-length reads. Sequences were annotated with PyIR, a Python wrapper for IgBLAST v1.9, and V/J genes and CDR3 were assigned using IMGT germline references. Reads were removed for weak V/J assignments (E-value above 1e-6), missing CDR3, stop codons, out-of-frame junctions, or ambiguous translated residues. V3J clonotypes were defined by identical inferred V gene, J gene, and CDR3 amino acid sequence. The percentage overlap between two repertoires was calculated by dividing the number of shared unique clonotypes by the size of the smaller repertoire. Richness of each repertoire was evaluated using RTK rarefaction, the Chao1 estimator, and Recon v2.1 estimates of unobserved clonotypes. Generation probabilities for all TCRbeta clonotypes obtained by the gDNA method from a handful of donors were computed using OLGA. Imported from immuneACCESS, the table was reduced by TCRdb to in-frame sequences with V and J called. These copies leave out some clones; in studies compared against another copy, an unresolved V gene accounts for under half, and the cause of the remainder is not known. That table supplies the V and J calls and clone size; D and trimming were determined from the DNA. This sample comprises around 550,000 clones, 90% to 95% of them detected only once. Of the sample, about 0.11% falls within the top ten clones.

The receptor chain draws on TRBV11-2 and TRBJ1-1; the D gene lacks a confident call. Sequenced: naive CD8+ T cells sorted from blood. This specimen's cell subset or site label, per the study, means: CD45RA+CCR7+. The sequence was collected from a woman aged 25 to 39 in good health. The DNA is as follows: TGTGCCAGCGGTCCGCGGAAGGAAGGCGCTTTCTTT. This yields the protein CASGPRKEGAFF.